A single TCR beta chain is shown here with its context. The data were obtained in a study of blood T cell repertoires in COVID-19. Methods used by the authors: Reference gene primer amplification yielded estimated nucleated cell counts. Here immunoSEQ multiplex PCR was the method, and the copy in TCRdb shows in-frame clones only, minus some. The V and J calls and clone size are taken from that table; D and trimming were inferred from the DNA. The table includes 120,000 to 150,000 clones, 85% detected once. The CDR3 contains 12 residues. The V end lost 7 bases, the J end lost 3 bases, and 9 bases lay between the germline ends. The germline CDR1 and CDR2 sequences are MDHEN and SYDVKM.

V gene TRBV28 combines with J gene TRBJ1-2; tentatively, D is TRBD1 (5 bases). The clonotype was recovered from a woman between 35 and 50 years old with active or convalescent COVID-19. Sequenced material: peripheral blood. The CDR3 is CASIQGDYGYTF. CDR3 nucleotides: TGTGCCAGCATTCAGGGTGACTATGGCTACACCTTC.